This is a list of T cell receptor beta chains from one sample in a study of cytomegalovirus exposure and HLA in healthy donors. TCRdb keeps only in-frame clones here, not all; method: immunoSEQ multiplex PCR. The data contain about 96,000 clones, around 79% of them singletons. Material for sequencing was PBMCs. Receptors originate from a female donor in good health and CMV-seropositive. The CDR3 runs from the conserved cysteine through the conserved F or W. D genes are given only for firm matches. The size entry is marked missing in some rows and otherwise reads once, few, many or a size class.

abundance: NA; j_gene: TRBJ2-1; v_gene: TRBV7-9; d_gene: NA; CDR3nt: TGTGCCAGCAGCCCTGGGGACGGAGGGAAAAGGTCCAATGAGCAGTTCTTC; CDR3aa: CASSPGDGGKRSNEQFF
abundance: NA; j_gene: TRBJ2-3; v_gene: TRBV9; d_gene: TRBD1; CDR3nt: TGTGCCAGCAGCACATACAGGGGGCTGACAGATACGCAGTATTTT; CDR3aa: CASSTYRGLTDTQYF
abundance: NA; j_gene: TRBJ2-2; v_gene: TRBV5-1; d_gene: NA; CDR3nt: TGCGCCAGCAGCTTGTCTGTGGCGGCCGGTCTATGGACCGGGGAGCTGTTTTTT; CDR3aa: CASSLSVAAGLWTGELFF
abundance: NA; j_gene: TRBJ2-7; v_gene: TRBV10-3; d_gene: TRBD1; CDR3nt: TGTGCCATCACCCCGGGACAGGCCGGGATTTACGAGCAGTACTTC; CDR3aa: CAITPGQAGIYEQYF
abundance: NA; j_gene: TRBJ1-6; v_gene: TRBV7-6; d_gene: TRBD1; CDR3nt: TGTGCCAGCAGCGTAGGGACAGGGGAATCACCCCTCCACTTT; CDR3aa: CASSVGTGESPLHF
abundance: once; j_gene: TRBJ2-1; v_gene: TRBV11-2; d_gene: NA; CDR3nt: TGTGCCAGCAGCTTAGACAGCTACAATGAGCAGTTCTTC; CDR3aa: CASSLDSYNEQFF
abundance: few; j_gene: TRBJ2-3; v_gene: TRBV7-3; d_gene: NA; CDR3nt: TGTGCCAGCAGTCGAGGCGGCAGGGTGAACACAGATACGCAGTATTTT; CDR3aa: CASSRGGRVNTDTQYF
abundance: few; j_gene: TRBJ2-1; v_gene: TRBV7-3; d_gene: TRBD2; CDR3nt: TGTGCCAGCAGCCTACACGGGACTACGAGCAATGAGCAGTTCTTC; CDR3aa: CASSLHGTTSNEQFF
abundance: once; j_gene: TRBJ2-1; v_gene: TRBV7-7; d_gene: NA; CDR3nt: TGTGCTAGCAGCTTAGGTCCCCGGGGATACAATGAGCAGTTCTTC; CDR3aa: CASSLGPRGYNEQFF
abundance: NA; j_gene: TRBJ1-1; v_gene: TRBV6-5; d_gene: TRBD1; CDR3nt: TGTGCCAGCAGTCTGAACAGGGGCTTCCCCGAAGCTTTCTTT; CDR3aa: CASSLNRGFPEAFF
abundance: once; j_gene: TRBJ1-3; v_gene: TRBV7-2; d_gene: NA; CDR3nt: TGTGCCAGCAGCCCTCAGCGGGGATTGGGAAACACCATATATTTT; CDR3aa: CASSPQRGLGNTIYF
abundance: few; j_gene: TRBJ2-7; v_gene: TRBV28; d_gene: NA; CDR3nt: TGTGCCAGCAGTTTTGGGGGCCTCGCCGCCTACGAGCAGTACTTC; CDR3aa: CASSFGGLAAYEQYF
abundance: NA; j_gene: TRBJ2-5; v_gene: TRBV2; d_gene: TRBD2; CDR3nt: TGTGCCAGCAAAAGAGCGGGGAGATACCAAGAGACCCAGTACTTC; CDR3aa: CASKRAGRYQETQYF
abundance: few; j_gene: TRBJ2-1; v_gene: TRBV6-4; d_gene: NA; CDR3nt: TGTGCCAGCAGCCCCGGGGAAGTCTCCTACAATGAGCAGTTCTTC; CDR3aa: CASSPGEVSYNEQFF
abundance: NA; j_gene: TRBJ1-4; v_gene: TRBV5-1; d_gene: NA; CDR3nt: TGCGCCAGCAGTGACAAAAATGAAAAACTGTTTTTT; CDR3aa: CASSDKNEKLFF
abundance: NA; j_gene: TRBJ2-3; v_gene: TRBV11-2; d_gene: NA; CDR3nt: TGTGCCAGCAGCTTTCCCCGAGATACGCAGTATTTT; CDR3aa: CASSFPRDTQYF
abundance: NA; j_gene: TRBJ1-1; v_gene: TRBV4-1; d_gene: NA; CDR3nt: TGCGCCAGCAGCCAAGAATATCGGGGAGCTGAAGCTTTCTTT; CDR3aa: CASSQEYRGAEAFF
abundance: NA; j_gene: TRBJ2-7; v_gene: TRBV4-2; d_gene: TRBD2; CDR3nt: TGTGCCAGCAGCCAGGGACTAGCGGGTAGCTACGAGCAGTACTTC; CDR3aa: CASSQGLAGSYEQYF
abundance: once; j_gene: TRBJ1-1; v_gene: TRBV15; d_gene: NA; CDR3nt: TGTGCCACCAGCAGAGAAAGAACGGGGGGTACTGAAGCTTTCTTT; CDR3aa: CATSRERTGGTEAFF
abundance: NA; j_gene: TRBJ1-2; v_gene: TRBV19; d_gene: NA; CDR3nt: TGTGCCAGGCCGGCGGGGGACTATGGCTACACCTTC; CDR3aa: CARPAGDYGYTF
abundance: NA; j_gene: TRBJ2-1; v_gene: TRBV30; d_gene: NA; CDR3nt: TGTGCCTGGAGTGGAGGGAGTGAGGACAATGAGCAGTTCTTC; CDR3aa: CAWSGGSEDNEQFF
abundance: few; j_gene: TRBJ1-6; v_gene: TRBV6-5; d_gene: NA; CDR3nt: TGTGCCAGCAGTTCCCTAACAGGGTCCTATAATTCACCCCTCCACTTT; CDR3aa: CASSSLTGSYNSPLHF
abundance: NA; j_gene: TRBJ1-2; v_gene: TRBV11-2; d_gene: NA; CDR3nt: TGTGCCAGCAGCTCTTTGGGGGGTAATGGAGGCTACACCTTC; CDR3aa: CASSSLGGNGGYTF
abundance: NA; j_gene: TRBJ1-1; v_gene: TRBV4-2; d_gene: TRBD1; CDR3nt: TGTGCCAGCAGCCAAGGTGAGGGGGCGGACACTGAAGCTTTCTTT; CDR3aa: CASSQGEGADTEAFF
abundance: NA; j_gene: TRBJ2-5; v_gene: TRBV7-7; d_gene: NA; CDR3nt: TGTGCTAGCAGCTTCAATCAGGGACAAGAGACCCAGTACTTC; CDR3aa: CASSFNQGQETQYF
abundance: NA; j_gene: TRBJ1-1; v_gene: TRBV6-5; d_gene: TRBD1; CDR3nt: TGTGCCAGCACCCTTACCGGACAGGATAAGGCTTTCTTT; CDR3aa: CASTLTGQDKAFF
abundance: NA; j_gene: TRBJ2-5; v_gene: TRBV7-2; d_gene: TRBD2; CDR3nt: TGTGCCAGCAGCTTAGTGCGGGAGGTAGAGACCCAGTACTTC; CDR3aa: CASSLVREVETQYF
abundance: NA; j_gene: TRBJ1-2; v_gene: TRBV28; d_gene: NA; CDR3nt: TGTGCCAGCAGGCGCGGGGGGGACGGCTATGGCTACACCTTC; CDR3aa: CASRRGGDGYGYTF
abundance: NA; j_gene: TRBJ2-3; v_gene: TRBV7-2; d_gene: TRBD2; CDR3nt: TGTGCCAGCAGCTCCCGGGCGGGGGGGCCCACAGATACGCAGTATTTT; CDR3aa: CASSSRAGGPTDTQYF
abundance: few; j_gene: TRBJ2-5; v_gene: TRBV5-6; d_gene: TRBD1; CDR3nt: TGTGCCAGCAGCTACGGACAGGGGGCAGGTGAGCAGTACTTC; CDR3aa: CASSYGQGAGEQYF
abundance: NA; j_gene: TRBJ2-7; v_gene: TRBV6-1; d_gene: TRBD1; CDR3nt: TGTGCCAGCAAACGGCAACGGGACAGGGCCTACGAGCAGTACTTC; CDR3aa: CASKRQRDRAYEQYF
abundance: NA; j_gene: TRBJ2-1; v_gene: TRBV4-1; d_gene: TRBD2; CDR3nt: TGCGCCAGCAGCCAAGCCGGGGGGAGGCCATACAATGAGCAGTTCTTC; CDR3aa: CASSQAGGRPYNEQFF